This paragraph reports one T cell receptor beta chain. The sample comes from a study of cytomegalovirus exposure and HLA in healthy donors. PCR amplification relied on 60 Vbeta primers (plus 13 Jbeta primers). This table comes from immunoSEQ multiplex PCR, and its TCRdb copy is limited to in-frame clones, with some not included. The table includes about 200,000 clones, roughly 80% detected once. The source of this sequence is a man aged 30 to 39 in good health and CMV-seronegative. What was sequenced was PBMCs.

The CDR3 sequence is CASSPLQGAAYNEQFF. Written as DNA, the CDR3 is TGTGCCAGCAGTCCCCTACAGGGGGCAGCCTACAATGAGCAGTTCTTC. The genes are TRBV5-5 and TRBJ2-1; TRBD1 matches at 9 bases. V trimming: 5 bases; J trimming: 2 bases; junction bases outside the gene matches: 8. This CDR3 is built from 16 residues. Germline values: CDR1 SGHKS, CDR2 YYEKEE (reference sequence).